This T cell receptor (beta chain) was recorded in a study of CD8+ T cells in alopecia areata (dated by TCRdb to about 2018). About the investigation overall: Treated patients were enrolled in an open-label pilot trial of oral tofacitinib, 5 to 10 mg twice daily, for moderate-to-severe alopecia areata. Patients stayed on tofacitinib for 6 to 18 months and then had 6 months of follow-up off drug so that delayed response and recurrence could be assessed. High-throughput TCRbeta sequencing was used to examine T cell clonal expansion in alopecia areata in both the C3H/HeJ mouse model and human patients. In humans, TCRbeta sequencing was performed on scalp tissue and on sorted CD4+ and CD8+ peripheral blood T cells from healthy controls and from patients with patchy or totalis/universalis alopecia areata. Patients on tofacitinib were biopsied at baseline and after 4 and 24 weeks of treatment, and several of the patients also had a later scalp biopsy. Scalp clonality was compared among normal scalp (n=4), patchy alopecia areata scalp (n=8), and alopecia totalis/universalis scalp (n=8). RNA was extracted with the PAXgene miRNA kit for fixed scalp, the miRNeasy kit for PBMCs, and the RNeasy kit for mouse skin. Amplification of TCRbeta CDR3 regions was done by immunoSEQ multiplex PCR using 35 Vbeta forward primers and 13 Jbeta reverse primers.

Overall study outcomes, separate from this receptor: Compared with normal scalp, lesional scalp, particularly in alopecia totalis/universalis, had higher clonality and more expanded CD8+ clones, which suggests antigenic drive. Shared TCR sequences between patients were less evident than in mice, which may be partly attributable to HLA diversity in the patient population. Resident alphabeta T cells in normal human skin are also sequenced, complicating scalp TCR repertoire analysis, unlike mouse skin dominated by gammadelta T cells.

Library method: the immunoSEQ multiplex PCR assay. For TCR sequencing, RNA was extracted from every sample and reverse transcribed into cDNA to serve as template. First-strand cDNA was synthesized using SuperScript III with a 2:1 mix of oligo-dT and random hexamers. A synthetic immune receptor repertoire was used to measure amplification bias, and any remaining bias was corrected computationally. The paper's data handling went like this. Raw reads were preprocessed to remove errors, and CDR3 was defined according to IMGT conventions as the region from the conserved cysteine to phenylalanine. Clonality was calculated as 1 minus Shannon entropy normalized by log2 of the number of productive unique TCRs. Whether scalp clones were CD4 or CD8 was inferred by matching scalp TCRbeta sequences against CD4 and CD8 repertoires sorted from blood. TCRdb mirrors the immuneACCESS table, restricted to in-frame sequences. Some clones are absent from its copies; in checked studies, under half trace to an unresolved V gene, and the reason for the others is unknown. The V and J calls and clone size were taken over from that table, and D and trimming were inferred from the DNA. For this sample the table gives 150,000 or so clones, of which less than 65% were detected only once. Of the sample, 19% is held by the ten largest clones.

This clone was recorded a few times. Its binding antigen is unknown. No much larger clonotype is one base removed from it; base qualities were not supplied. This specimen's time point label, interpreted: baseline before oral tofacitinib. Peripheral blood and lesional scalp punch biopsies were obtained from patients with alopecia areata. PBMCs were separated by density centrifugation and stained for CD3, CD4 and CD8, after which CD4+ and CD8+ T cells were sorted on a FACSAria. The receptor's source is a human donor with alopecia areata. The sample here was CD8+ T cells sorted from blood, taken at week 0.

The CDR3 protein is CASSYSPYMNTEAFF. The bases are TGTGCCAGCAGTTACTCGCCCTACATGAACACTGAAGCTTTCTTT. The chain is encoded by TRBV6-5 joined to TRBJ1-1; there is no confident call for the D gene. The CDR3 sequence holds 15 residues, the cysteine and phenylalanine included. Only CDR3 DNA remains: 45 bases, in frame from the first base. At the junction V is shortened by 0 bases and J by 0 bases, with 8 bases in between. From the germline V gene, CDR1 is MNHEY and CDR2 is SVGAGI.